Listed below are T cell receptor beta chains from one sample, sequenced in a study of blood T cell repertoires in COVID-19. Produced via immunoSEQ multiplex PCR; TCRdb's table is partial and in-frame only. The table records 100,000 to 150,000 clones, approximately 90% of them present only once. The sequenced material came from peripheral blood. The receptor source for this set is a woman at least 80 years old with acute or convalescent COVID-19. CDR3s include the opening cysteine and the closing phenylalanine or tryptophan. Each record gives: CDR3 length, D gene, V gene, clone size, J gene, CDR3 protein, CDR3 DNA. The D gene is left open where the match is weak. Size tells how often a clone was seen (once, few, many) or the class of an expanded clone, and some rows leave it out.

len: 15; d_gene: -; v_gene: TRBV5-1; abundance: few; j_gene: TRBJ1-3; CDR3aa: CASSLVAGTGNTIYF; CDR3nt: TGCGCCAGCAGCTTGGTGGCAGGAACTGGAAACACCATATATTTT
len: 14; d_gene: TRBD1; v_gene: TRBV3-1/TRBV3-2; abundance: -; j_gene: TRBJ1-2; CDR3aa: CASSRLDRGGGYTF; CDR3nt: TGTGCCAGCAGCCGCCTAGACAGGGGTGGTGGCTACACCTTC
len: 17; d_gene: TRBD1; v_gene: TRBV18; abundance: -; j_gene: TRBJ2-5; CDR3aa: CASSLSLPGQGEETQYF; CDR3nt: TGTGCCAGCTCACTTTCATTACCGGGACAGGGAGAAGAGACCCAGTACTTC
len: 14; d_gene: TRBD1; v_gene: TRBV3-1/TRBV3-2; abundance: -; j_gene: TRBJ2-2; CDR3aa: CASSRGTGTGELFF; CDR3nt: TGTGCCAGCAGCAGGGGGACAGGGACCGGGGAGCTGTTTTTT
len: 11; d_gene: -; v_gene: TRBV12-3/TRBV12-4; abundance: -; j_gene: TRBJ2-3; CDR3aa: CASSLGDTQYF; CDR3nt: TGTGCCAGCAGTTTGGGCGATACGCAGTATTTT
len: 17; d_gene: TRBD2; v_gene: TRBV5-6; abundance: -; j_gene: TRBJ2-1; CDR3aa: CASSLRNQREGVNEQFF; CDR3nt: TGTGCCAGCAGCTTGAGAAACCAGCGGGAGGGCGTCAATGAGCAGTTCTTC
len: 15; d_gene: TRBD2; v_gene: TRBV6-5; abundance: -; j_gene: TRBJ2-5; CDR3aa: CASSSFAGVQETQYF; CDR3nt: TGTGCCAGCAGTTCCTTCGCGGGGGTCCAAGAGACCCAGTACTTC
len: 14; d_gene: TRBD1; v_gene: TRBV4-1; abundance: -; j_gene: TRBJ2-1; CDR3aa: CASSQPDREDEQFF; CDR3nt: TGCGCCAGCAGCCAACCGGACAGGGAAGATGAGCAGTTCTTC
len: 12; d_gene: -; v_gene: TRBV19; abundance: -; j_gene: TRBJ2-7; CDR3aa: CASSRVGYEQYF; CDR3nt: TGTGCCAGTAGCAGGGTCGGGTACGAGCAGTACTTC
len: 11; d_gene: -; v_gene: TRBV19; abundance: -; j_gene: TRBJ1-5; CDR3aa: CASSSSQPQHF; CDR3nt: TGTGCCAGTAGTTCGTCGCAGCCCCAGCATTTT
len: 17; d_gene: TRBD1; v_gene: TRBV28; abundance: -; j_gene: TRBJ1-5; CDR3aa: CASRPQRGTGENQPQHF; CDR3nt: TGTGCCAGCAGACCACAACGCGGGACAGGGGAAAATCAGCCCCAGCATTTT
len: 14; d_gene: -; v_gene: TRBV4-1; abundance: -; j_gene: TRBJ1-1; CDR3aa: CASSQDRGSTEAFF; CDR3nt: TGCGCCAGCAGCCAAGATAGGGGGAGCACTGAAGCTTTCTTT
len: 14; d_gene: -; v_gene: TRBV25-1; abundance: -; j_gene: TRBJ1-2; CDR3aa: CASSEFGDRRGYTF; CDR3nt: TGTGCCAGCAGTGAATTCGGGGATCGGAGAGGCTACACCTTC
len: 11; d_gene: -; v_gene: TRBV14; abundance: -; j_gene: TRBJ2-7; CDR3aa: CASSQAYEQYF; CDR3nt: TGTGCCAGCAGCCAAGCGTACGAGCAGTACTTC
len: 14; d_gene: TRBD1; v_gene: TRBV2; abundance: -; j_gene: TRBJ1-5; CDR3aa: CASRQGAGNQPQHF; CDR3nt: TGTGCCAGCCGACAGGGGGCCGGCAATCAGCCCCAGCATTTT
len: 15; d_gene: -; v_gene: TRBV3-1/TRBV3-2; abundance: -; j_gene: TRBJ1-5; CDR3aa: CASSQGELRNQPQHF; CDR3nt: TGTGCCAGCAGCCAAGGGGAGCTCCGCAATCAGCCCCAGCATTTT
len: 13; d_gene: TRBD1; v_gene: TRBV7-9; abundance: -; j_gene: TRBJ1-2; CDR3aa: CASRPGTGSIYTF; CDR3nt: TGTGCCAGCAGACCCGGGACAGGGAGTATCTACACCTTC
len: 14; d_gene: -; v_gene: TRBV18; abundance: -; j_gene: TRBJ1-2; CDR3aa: CASSPLGGAEGYTF; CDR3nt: TGTGCCAGCTCACCACTTGGGGGGGCTGAGGGCTACACCTTC
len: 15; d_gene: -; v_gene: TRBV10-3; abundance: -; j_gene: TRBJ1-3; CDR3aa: CAISQDSGSGNTIYF; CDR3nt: TGTGCCATCAGCCAGGACAGCGGCTCTGGAAACACCATATATTTT
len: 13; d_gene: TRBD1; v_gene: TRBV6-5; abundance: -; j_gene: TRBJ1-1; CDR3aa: CASRSGTGSVAFF; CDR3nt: TGTGCCAGCAGGTCCGGGACAGGATCAGTAGCTTTCTTT
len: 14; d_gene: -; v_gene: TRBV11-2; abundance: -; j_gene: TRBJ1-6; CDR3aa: CASSLIDGVSPLHF; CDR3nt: TGTGCCAGCAGCTTAATAGACGGAGTTTCACCCCTCCACTTT
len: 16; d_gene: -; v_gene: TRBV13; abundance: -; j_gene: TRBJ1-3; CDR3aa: CASSPRTARSGNTIYF; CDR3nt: TGTGCCAGCAGCCCAAGGACAGCCCGCTCTGGAAACACCATATATTTT
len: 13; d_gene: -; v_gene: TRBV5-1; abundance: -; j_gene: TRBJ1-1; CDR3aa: CASSFGGNTEAFF; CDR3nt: TGCGCCAGCAGCTTCGGGGGAAACACTGAAGCTTTCTTT
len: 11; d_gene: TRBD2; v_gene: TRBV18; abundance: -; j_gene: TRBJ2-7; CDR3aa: CASSQGGEQYF; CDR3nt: TGTGCCAGCTCACAGGGAGGGGAGCAGTACTTC
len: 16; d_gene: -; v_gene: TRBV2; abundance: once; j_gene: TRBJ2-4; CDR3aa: CASSPTDGLAKNIQYF; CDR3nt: TGTGCCAGCAGCCCCACGGATGGGCTAGCCAAAAACATTCAGTACTTC
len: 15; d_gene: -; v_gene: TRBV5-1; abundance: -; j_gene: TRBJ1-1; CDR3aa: CASSLQAGVNTEAFF; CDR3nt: TGCGCCAGCAGCTTGCAAGCGGGGGTGAACACTGAAGCTTTCTTT
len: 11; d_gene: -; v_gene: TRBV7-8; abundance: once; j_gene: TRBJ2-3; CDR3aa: CASSSTDTQYF; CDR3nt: TGTGCCAGCAGCTCTACAGATACGCAGTATTTT
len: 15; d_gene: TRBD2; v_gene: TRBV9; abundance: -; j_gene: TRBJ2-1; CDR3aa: CASSVDGRPYNEQFF; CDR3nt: TGTGCCAGCAGCGTTGACGGGAGGCCCTACAATGAGCAGTTCTTC
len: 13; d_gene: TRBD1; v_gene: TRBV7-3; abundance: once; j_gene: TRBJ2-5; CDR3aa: CASSRTGLETQYF; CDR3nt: TGTGCCAGCAGCCGGACAGGGTTAGAGACCCAGTACTTC
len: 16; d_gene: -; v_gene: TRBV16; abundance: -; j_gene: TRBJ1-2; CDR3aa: CASSQSGGRRYYGYTF; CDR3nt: TGTGCCAGCAGCCAGAGTGGCGGCAGACGATACTATGGCTACACCTTC
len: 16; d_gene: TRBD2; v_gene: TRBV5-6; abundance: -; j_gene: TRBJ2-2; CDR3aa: CASSLAGGSGTGELFF; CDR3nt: TGTGCCAGCAGCTTGGCGGGGGGGTCGGGCACCGGGGAGCTGTTTTTT
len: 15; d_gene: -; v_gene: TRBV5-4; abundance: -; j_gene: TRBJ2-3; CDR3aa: CASSLGQARTDTQYF; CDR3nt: TGTGCCAGCAGCTTGGGACAGGCCCGCACAGATACGCAGTATTTT
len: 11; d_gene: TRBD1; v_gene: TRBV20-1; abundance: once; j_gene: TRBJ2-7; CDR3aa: CSGNRGHEQYF; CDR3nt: TGCAGCGGTAACAGGGGTCACGAGCAGTACTTC
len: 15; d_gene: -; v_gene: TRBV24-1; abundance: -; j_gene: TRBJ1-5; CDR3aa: CATSDPGQSHQPQHF; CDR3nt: TGTGCCACCAGTGACCCGGGACAATCTCATCAGCCCCAGCATTTT
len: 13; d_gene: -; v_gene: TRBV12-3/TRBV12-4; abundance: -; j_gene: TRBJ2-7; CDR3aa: CASSLQGSYEQYF; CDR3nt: TGTGCCAGCAGTTTACAGGGCAGCTACGAGCAGTACTTC
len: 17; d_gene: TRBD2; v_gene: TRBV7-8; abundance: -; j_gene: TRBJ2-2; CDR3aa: CASSLVRSAGVTGELFF; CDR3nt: TGTGCCAGCAGCTTAGTTCGATCAGCGGGAGTCACCGGGGAGCTGTTTTTT
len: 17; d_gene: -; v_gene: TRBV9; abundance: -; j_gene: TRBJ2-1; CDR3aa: CASSGGGGTPSYNEQFF; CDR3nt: TGTGCCAGCAGCGGTGGAGGCGGGACTCCCTCCTACAATGAGCAGTTCTTC
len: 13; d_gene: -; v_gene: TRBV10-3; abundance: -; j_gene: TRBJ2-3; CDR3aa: CATRGVGGDTQYF; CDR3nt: TGTGCCACCAGGGGGGTGGGAGGAGATACGCAGTATTTT
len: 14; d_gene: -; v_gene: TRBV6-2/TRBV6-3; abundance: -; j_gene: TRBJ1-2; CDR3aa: CASSYSRGIYGYTF; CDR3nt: TGTGCCAGCAGTTACTCGCGGGGCATCTATGGCTACACCTTC
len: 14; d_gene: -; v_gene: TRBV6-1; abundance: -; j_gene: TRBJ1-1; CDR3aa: CASSHRQMNTEAFF; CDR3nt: TGTGCCAGCAGCCACCGACAGATGAACACTGAAGCTTTCTTT
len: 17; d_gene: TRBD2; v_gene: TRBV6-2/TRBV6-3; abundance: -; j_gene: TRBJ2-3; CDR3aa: CASSYNLGRESSDTQYF; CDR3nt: TGTGCCAGCAGTTACAACTTAGGGCGGGAGAGTTCAGATACGCAGTATTTT
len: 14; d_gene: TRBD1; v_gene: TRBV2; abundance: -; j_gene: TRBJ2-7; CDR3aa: CASSVQGANYEQYF; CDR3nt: TGTGCCAGCAGTGTCCAGGGGGCGAACTACGAGCAGTACTTC
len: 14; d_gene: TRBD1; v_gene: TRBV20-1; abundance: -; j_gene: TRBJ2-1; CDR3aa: CSASRDSNYNEQFF; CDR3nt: TGCAGTGCTAGTCGGGACAGTAATTACAATGAGCAGTTCTTC
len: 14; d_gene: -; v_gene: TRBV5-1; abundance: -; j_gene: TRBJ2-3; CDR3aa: CASSYSDRGDTQYF; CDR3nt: TGCGCCAGCAGCTATTCCGATAGAGGTGATACGCAGTATTTT
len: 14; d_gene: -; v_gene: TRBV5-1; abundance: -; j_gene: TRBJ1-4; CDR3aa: CASSKGQSNEKLFF; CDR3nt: TGCGCCAGCAGCAAAGGACAGAGTAATGAAAAACTGTTTTTT
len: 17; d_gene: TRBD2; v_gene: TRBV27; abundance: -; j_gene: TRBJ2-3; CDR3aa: CASSLSGGTSGTDTQYF; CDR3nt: TGTGCCAGCAGTTTATCGGGGGGGACTAGCGGCACAGATACGCAGTATTTT
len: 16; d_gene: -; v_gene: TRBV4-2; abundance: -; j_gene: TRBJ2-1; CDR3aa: CASSQAGGPSGNEQFF; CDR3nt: TGTGCCAGCAGCCAGGCCGGGGGGCCGAGTGGGAATGAGCAGTTCTTC